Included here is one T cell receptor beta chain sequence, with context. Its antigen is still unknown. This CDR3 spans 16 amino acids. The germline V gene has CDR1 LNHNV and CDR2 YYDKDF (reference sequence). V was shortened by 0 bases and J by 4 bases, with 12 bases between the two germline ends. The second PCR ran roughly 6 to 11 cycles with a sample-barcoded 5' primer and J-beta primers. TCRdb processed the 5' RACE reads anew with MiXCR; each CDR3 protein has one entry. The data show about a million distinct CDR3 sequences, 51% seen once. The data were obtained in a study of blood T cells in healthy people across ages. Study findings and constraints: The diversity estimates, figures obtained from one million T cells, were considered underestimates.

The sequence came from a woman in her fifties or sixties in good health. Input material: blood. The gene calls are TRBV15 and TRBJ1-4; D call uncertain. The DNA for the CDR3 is TGTGCCACCAGCAGAGATCGAGGCAGTGTTAATGAAAAACTGTTTTTT. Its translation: CATSRDRGSVNEKLFF.